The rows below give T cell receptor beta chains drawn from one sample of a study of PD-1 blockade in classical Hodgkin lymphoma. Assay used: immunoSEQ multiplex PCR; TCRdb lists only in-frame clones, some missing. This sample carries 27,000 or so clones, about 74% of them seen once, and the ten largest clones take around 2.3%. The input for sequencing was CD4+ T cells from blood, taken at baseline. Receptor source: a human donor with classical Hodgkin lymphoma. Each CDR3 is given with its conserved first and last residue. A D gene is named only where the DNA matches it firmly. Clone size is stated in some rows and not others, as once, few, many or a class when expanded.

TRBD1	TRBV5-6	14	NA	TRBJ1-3	CASSPTGIGNTIYF	TGTGCCAGCAGCCCGACAGGGATTGGAAACACCATATATTTT
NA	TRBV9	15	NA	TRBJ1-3	CASSPHELKGNTIYF	TGTGCCAGCAGCCCCCACGAGTTAAAAGGAAACACCATATATTTT
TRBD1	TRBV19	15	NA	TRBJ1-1	CASTGPDRGPTEAFF	TGTGCCTCAACCGGGCCGGACAGGGGGCCTACTGAAGCTTTCTTT
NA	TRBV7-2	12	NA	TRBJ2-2	CASSFFSGELFF	TGTGCCAGCAGCTTTTTTTCCGGGGAGCTGTTTTTT
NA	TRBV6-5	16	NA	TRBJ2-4	CASSYAASSAKNIQYF	TGTGCCAGCAGTTACGCGGCTAGCAGTGCCAAAAACATTCAGTACTTC
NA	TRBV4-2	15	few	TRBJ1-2	CASSQDLLSRGSYTF	TGTGCCAGCAGCCAAGATCTTCTATCGCGGGGGAGCTACACCTTC
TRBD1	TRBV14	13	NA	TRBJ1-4	CASSGGPNEKLFF	TGTGCCAGCTCAGGGGGTCCTAATGAAAAACTGTTTTTT
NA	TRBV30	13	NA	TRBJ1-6	CAWSQVGERPLHF	TGTGCCTGGAGTCAGGTAGGGGAAAGGCCCCTCCACTTT
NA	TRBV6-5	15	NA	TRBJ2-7	CASRSGGPWGVEQYF	TGTGCCAGCAGATCCGGGGGGCCGTGGGGAGTAGAGCAGTACTTC
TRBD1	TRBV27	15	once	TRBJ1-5	CASSPGQGRNQPQHF	TGTGCCAGCAGCCCTGGACAGGGACGTAATCAGCCCCAGCATTTT
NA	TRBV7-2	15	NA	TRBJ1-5	CASSLAGSSNQPQHF	TGTGCCAGCAGCTTAGCGGGGTCGAGCAATCAGCCCCAGCATTTT
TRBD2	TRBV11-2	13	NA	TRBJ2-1	CAHSGGEDNEQFF	TGTGCCCACAGCGGGGGGGAAGACAATGAGCAGTTCTTC
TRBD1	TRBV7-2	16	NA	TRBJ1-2	CASSRTLDRDSYGYTF	TGTGCCAGCAGCAGAACCTTAGACAGGGATTCATATGGCTACACCTTC
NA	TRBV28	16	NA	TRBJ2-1	CASSSLGLLSYNEQFF	TGTGCCAGCAGTTCCCTTGGACTCCTCTCCTACAATGAGCAGTTCTTC
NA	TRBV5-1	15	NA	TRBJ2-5	CASSPGQIRQETQYF	TGCGCCAGCAGCCCAGGACAGATTAGACAAGAGACCCAGTACTTC
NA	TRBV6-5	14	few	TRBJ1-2	CASSQNDNFYGYTF	TGTGCCAGCAGCCAAAATGACAACTTCTATGGCTACACCTTC
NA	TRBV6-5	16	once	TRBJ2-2	CASSYLAGRRSGELFF	TGTGCCAGCAGTTACTTGGCAGGGAGAAGGAGCGGGGAGCTGTTTTTT
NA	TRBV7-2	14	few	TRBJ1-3	CASSSGPSGNTIYF	TGTGCCAGCAGCTCCGGACCGTCTGGAAACACCATATATTTT
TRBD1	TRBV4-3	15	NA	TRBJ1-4	CASSQAGTGNEKLFF	TGCGCCAGCAGCCAAGCCGGGACAGGGAATGAAAAACTGTTTTTT
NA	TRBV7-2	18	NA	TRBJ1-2	CASSFSVGLGHGFYGYTF	TGTGCCAGCAGCTTTAGCGTCGGATTGGGACATGGGTTCTATGGCTACACCTTC
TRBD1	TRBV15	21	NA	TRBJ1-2	CATSKVNLGQGVRGRGYGYTF	TGTGCCACCAGCAAAGTAAATTTGGGACAGGGGGTCAGGGGTCGCGGCTATGGCTACACCTTC
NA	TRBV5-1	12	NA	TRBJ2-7	CASSAEGYEQYF	TGCGCCAGCTCCGCGGAGGGCTACGAGCAGTACTTC
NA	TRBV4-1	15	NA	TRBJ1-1	CASSQVDRGGTEAFF	TGCGCCAGCAGCCAAGTAGATCGGGGTGGAACTGAAGCTTTCTTT
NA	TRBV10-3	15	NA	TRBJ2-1	CAISEKGNSYNEQFF	TGTGCCATCAGTGAAAAGGGGAATTCCTACAATGAGCAGTTCTTC
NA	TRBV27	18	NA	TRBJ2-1	CASSLGPGAPGVYNEQFF	TGTGCCAGCAGTTTGGGGCCAGGGGCCCCCGGCGTCTACAATGAGCAGTTCTTC
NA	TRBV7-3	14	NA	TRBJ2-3	CASSPLAGSDTQYF	TGTGCCAGCAGCCCGCTGGCTGGGTCCGATACGCAGTATTTT
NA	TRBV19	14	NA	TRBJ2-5	CASSISWYQETQYF	TGTGCCAGTAGTATATCGTGGTACCAAGAGACCCAGTACTTC
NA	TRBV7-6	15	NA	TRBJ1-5	CASSSPGTDNQPQHF	TGTGCCAGCAGCTCCCCGGGGACGGACAATCAGCCCCAGCATTTT
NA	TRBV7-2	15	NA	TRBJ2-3	CASSPRMGSTDTQYF	TGTGCCAGCAGCCCCCGTATGGGGAGCACAGATACGCAGTATTTT
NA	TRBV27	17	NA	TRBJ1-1	CASSLSDGRTKNTEAFF	TGTGCCAGCAGTTTATCGGACGGTAGGACAAAGAACACTGAAGCTTTCTTT
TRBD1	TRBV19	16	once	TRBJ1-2	CASSTLTGTGGSGYTF	TGTGCCAGTAGTACCCTTACCGGGACAGGGGGGAGTGGCTACACCTTC
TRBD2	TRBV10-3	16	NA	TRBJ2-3	CAISKTSGGPTDTQYF	TGTGCCATCAGTAAGACTAGCGGGGGGCCCACAGATACGCAGTATTTT
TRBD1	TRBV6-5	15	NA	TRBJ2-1	CASKDRGSSYNEQFF	TGTGCCAGCAAAGACAGGGGAAGCTCCTACAATGAGCAGTTCTTC
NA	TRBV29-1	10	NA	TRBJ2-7	CSVDSGEQYF	TGCAGCGTGGACAGTGGGGAGCAGTACTTC
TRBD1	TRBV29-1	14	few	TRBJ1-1	CSVPNDRANTEAFF	TGCAGCGTCCCGAATGACAGGGCGAACACTGAAGCTTTCTTT
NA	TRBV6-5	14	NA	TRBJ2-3	CASRRGYRTDTQYF	TGTGCCAGCAGAAGGGGGTATCGAACAGATACGCAGTATTTT
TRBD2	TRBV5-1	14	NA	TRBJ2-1	CASKGSGDYNEQFF	TGCGCCAGCAAGGGTAGCGGGGACTACAATGAGCAGTTCTTC